This T cell receptor beta chain was documented in a study of control samples from healthy donors and cancer patients. The table came from immunoSEQ multiplex PCR; TCRdb's copy has only in-frame clones and leaves some out. Of around 42,000 clones in the sample, around 94% were seen once. The specimen was blood. The receptor's source is a man between 60 and 75 years old in good health.

This chain's CDR3 is CASSWGRDTGELFF. The CDR3, as DNA: TGTGCCAGCTCTTGGGGTCGGGACACCGGGGAGCTGTTTTTT. This sequence joins TRBV18 and TRBJ2-2; D gene ambiguous. CDR1 and CDR2 (germline): KGHSH, LQKENI. V dropped 6 bases and J dropped 3 bases, with 11 bases sitting between them. This CDR3 region has 14 residues.